This T cell receptor beta chain was sequenced during a study of T cell repertoires in ileal Crohn's disease. Study results and limitations: All patients with clonality above 26.8% had endoscopic recurrence.

J lost 1 base, V lost 6 bases, and 6 bases had no gene match. This CDR3 has 14 amino acids. CDR1 and CDR2 (germline): SQVTM, ANQGSEA. Sequenced by immunoSEQ multiplex PCR; TCRdb stores in-frame clones only, minus some. The table shows several thousand clones, with around 80% occurring only once. Points on this clone: The target antigen is unknown.

V usage is TRBV29-1 and J usage is TRBJ1-5, with 7 bases lining up with TRBD1. The sample consisted of ileal tissue. The sequence came from an adult with Crohn's disease. CDR3 sequence: CSVQTGTSNQPQHF. The CDR3 DNA sequence: TGCAGCGTCCAGACAGGGACAAGCAATCAGCCCCAGCATTTT.